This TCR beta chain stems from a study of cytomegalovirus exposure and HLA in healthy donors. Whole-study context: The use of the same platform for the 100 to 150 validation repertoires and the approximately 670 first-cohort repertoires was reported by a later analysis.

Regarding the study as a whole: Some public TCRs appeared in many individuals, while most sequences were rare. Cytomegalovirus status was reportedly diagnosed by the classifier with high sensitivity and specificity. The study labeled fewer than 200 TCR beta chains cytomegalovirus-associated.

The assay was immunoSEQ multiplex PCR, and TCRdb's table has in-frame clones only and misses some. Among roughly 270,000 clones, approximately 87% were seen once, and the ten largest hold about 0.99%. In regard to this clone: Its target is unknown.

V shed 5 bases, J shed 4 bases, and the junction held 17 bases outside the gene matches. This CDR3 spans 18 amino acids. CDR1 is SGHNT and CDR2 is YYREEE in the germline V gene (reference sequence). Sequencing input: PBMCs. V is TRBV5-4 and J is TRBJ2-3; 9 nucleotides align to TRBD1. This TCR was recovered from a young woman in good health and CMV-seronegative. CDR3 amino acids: CASSPIVRDRVRADTQYF. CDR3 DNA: TGTGCCAGCAGTCCAATCGTCCGGGACAGGGTGCGTGCAGATACGCAGTATTTT.